Listed here are 14 T cell receptor beta chains from one sample, sequenced in a study of PD-1 blockade in mismatch repair-deficient tumors. Clones were read by immunoSEQ multiplex PCR, and TCRdb kept only the in-frame ones, dropping some. Of some 100,000 clones listed, about 79% are singletons. Here the sequenced sample was peripheral blood, taken 30 to 36 weeks after starting pembrolizumab. All receptors derive from an adult with mismatch repair-deficient cancer.

The genes are TRBV25-1 and TRBJ2-1, with 7 bases aligning to TRBD2. Per germline, CDR1 MGHDK and CDR2 SYGVNS. V lost 5 bases and J lost 6; bases outside the gene matches: 10. The CDR3 has 15 amino acids. Here the CDR3 DNA reads TGTGCCAGCAGTCCCCTGGGGGGGGACTTCAATGAGCAGTTCTTC. Its protein is CASSPLGGDFNEQFF.

CDR3 residues: CASSDKGGETQYF. In DNA form, the CDR3 reads TGTGCCAGCAGTGATAAAGGAGGAGAGACCCAGTACTTC. This chain links TRBV6-4 with TRBJ2-5, with TRBD2 as a possible D gene (5 bases). CDR3 length: 13 amino acids. The ends were cut back, 3 bases at V and 4 bases at J, with 9 bases in the middle. Germline V lookup: CDR1 MRHNA, CDR2 SNTAGT.

The genes are TRBV6-5 and TRBJ1-5; D unclear. This CDR3 has 13 amino acids. CDR1 and CDR2 from the germline V gene are MNHEY and SVGAGI. With 2 bases removed from V and 5 bases from J, the gap between germline ends came to 7 bases. The CDR3, as DNA: TGTGCCAGCAGTTACCAACGGGATCAGCCCCAGCATTTT. As protein: CASSYQRDQPQHF.

This clone turned up a few times. The chain joins TRBV9 to TRBJ2-7; D is unclear. V was trimmed by 0 bases and J by 2 bases, leaving 12 bases between them. Germline loops: CDR1 SGDLS, CDR2 YYNGEE. The CDR3 is made up of 15 amino acids. The CDR3 sequence is CASSVGGREAYEQYF. The CDR3 region has the DNA TGTGCCAGCAGCGTAGGAGGTAGAGAGGCCTACGAGCAGTACTTC.

V gene TRBV7-9 combines with J gene TRBJ2-7, with D perhaps matching TRBD1 or TRBD2 (5 bases each). In germline, CDR1 is SEHNR, CDR2 FQNEAQ (reference sequence). With 3 bases removed from V and 1 base from J, the gap between germline ends came to 10 bases. This CDR3 spans 14 amino acids. CDR3 sequence (DNA): TGTGCCAGCAGCTTTACCGGGACGTCCTACGAGCAGTACTTC. Amino acids: CASSFTGTSYEQYF.

The chain joins TRBV10-3 to TRBJ2-5; D unresolved. Germline-derived CDR1 and CDR2 are ENHRY and SYGVKD. Deletions cut 3 bases from V and 3 bases from J, with 14 bases between. This CDR3 has 15 residues. The CDR3 DNA sequence: TGTGCCATCAGTGAACCTCTGAGAGGAAAAGAGACCCAGTACTTC. Translating it yields CAISEPLRGKETQYF.

The chain joins TRBV19 to TRBJ2-1; 14 bases are shared with TRBD2. Germline values: CDR1 LNHDA, CDR2 SQIVND (reference sequence). The junction had 6 bases not matched to a gene; V was cut back by 0 bases and J by 8 bases. There are 17 residues in the CDR3. CDR3 DNA: TGTGCCAGTAGTATAGATGGTCGACTAGCGGGAGGGCATGAGCAGTTCTTC. This codes for CASSIDGRLAGGHEQFF.

This chain joins TRBV7-2 and TRBJ2-7; 9 bases map to TRBD1. The V gene end was trimmed by 2 bases and the J gene end by 6 bases; junction bases not matched to a gene: 5. The CDR3 runs 14 residues. Germline CDR1 SGHTA, CDR2 FQGNSA. CDR3 in amino acids: CASSLWGQGLEQYF. The CDR3 DNA reads TGTGCCAGCAGCTTATGGGGACAGGGCCTCGAGCAGTACTTC.

This clone was seen more than once but under ten times. One end of the junction varies from germline; a read error may be responsible. The rearrangement uses TRBV5-5 and TRBJ2-1; D not certain. The germline V gene has CDR1 SGHKS and CDR2 YYEKEE (reference sequence). This CDR3 is 14 amino acids long. The CDR3: CASSLGRSSNEQFF. CDR3 sequence (DNA): TGTGCCAGCAGCTTGGGACGATCCTCCAATGAGCAGTTCTTC. Using reference TRBV5-5 and TRBJ2-1 for the parts outside the CDR3, the full variable domain is DAGVTQSPTHLIKTRGQQVTLRCSPISGHKSVSWYQQVLGQGPQFIFQYYEKEERGRGNFPDRFSARQFPNYSSELNVNALLLGDSALYLCASSLGRSSNEQFFGPGTRLTVL.

The chain couples TRBV29-1 to TRBJ2-7; D is unclear. Germline V gene data show CDR1 as SQVTM and CDR2 as ANQGSEA. The CDR3 contains 13 residues. The ends were cut back, 4 bases at V and 0 bases at J, with 10 bases in the middle. The CDR3 DNA reads TGCAGCGTTGTTGGACGGAACTCCTACGAGCAGTACTTC. Encoded protein: CSVVGRNSYEQYF.

The chain combines TRBV18 with TRBJ2-2; D gene unclear. This CDR3 has 12 amino acids. In germline, CDR1 is KGHSH, CDR2 LQKENI. V lost 3 bases, J lost 6 bases, and 5 bases lay in between. This CDR3 reads CASSPRPGELFF. CDR3 DNA sequence: TGTGCCAGCTCACCCAGACCCGGGGAGCTGTTTTTT.

V usage is TRBV2 and J usage is TRBJ1-2, with 9 bases that match TRBD1. V lost 8 bases, J lost 4 bases, and 8 bases stayed unmatched. This CDR3 has 14 residues. The germline V gene has CDR1 SNHLY and CDR2 FYNNEI. The CDR3 bases are TGTGCCAGCGCAAAGACAGGGGGGGGCTATGGCTACACCTTC. Its translation: CASAKTGGGYGYTF.

V gene TRBV5-1 combines with J gene TRBJ1-3, with unresolved D. V gave up 0 bases and J gave up 0 bases, with 7 bases separating them. This CDR3 contains 15 residues. CDR1 is SGHRS, CDR2 YFSETQ, per germline. CDR3 nucleotides: TGCGCCAGCAGCTTGGACGGAGCCTCTGGAAACACCATATATTTT. It specifies CASSLDGASGNTIYF.

The chain recombines TRBV14 with TRBJ1-2; TRBD1 aligns across 7 bases. CDR1 and CDR2 (germline): SGHDN, FVKESK. V shed 4 bases and J 4 bases; nucleotides not matched to a gene: 9. CDR3 length: 15 residues. CDR3: CASSPHSRQGYGYTF. CDR3 bases: TGTGCCAGCAGCCCTCATTCCAGACAGGGCTATGGCTACACCTTC.